This T cell receptor (beta chain) was identified in a study of blood T cell repertoires in COVID-19. Overall study: From the United States, Italy and Spain came samples of acute and convalescent COVID-19. PBMCs, B-cell-depleted T cells, or T cells were the source of the cDNA or gDNA that made up the material.

The CDR3 runs to 17 residues. CDR1 and CDR2 (germline): MNHEY, SMNVEV (reference sequence). J lost 5 bases, V lost 7 bases, and 14 bases had no gene match. In the original analysis: Amplification of reference gene primers was used by the study to estimate nucleated cell counts. Libraries were prepared by immunoSEQ multiplex PCR; TCRdb keeps only in-frame clonotypes and omits some of them. The V and J calls and clone size were taken over from that table, and D and trimming were inferred from the DNA. Of approximately 110,000 clones in the sample, 75% to 90% were seen once. V gene TRBV27 combines with J gene TRBJ2-1; TRBD1 aligns across 10 bases. Source material: peripheral blood. This TCR was sampled from a man in his 70s with acute or convalescent COVID-19. CDR3 sequence: CASKGSWGDRGHNEQFF. The CDR3 bases are TGTGCCAGCAAGGGATCGTGGGGGGACAGGGGCCACAATGAGCAGTTCTTC.